This T cell receptor (beta chain) was recovered during a study of CD8 T cells in ankylosing spondylitis. TCRdb reprocessed the 5' RACE reads via MiXCR and lists one record per CDR3 protein. Of 350,000 to 400,000 distinct CDR3 sequences in the sample, around 20% were seen once. This clonotype turned up a few times. Antigen specificity is unknown. V lost 0 bases, J lost 2 bases, and 6 bases stayed unmatched. Germline CDR1 is SGHDN and CDR2 is FVKESK. The CDR3 loop spans 16 amino acids. Points from the study as a whole: According to the report, clones linked to the disease were significantly enriched in matched synovial fluid samples taken from ankylosing spondylitis patients.

Source material: blood, either unsorted or a sorted T cell fraction (not recorded which). This rearrangement joins TRBV14 to TRBJ2-7, with 8 positions matching TRBD2. This receptor was obtained from a male donor with ankylosing spondylitis or in good health (not recorded which). In nucleotides, the CDR3 is TGTGCCAGCAGCCAAGAGATTAGCGGGGATCCCTACGAGCAGTACTTC. This sequence encodes CASSQEISGDPYEQYF.